The 27 T cell receptor beta chains in this list originate from one sample, sequenced in a study of T-cell reconstitution after alpha-beta-depleted transplantation in children. Using unique molecular identifiers, the investigators prepared the TCRbeta library. Via MiXCR, TCRdb re-called the PCR reads, giving one row per CDR3 protein. The table shows about 340,000 distinct CDR3 sequences, with around 16% occurring only once. The input for sequencing was PBMCs, mostly from graft donor cells, taken 360 days after TCRalphabeta/CD19-depleted stem cell transplant. The receptors shown here come from a male patient between 2 and 10 years old who had a stem cell transplant for acute lymphoblastic leukemia, so the T cells may come from the graft donor.

This chain uses TRBV27 with TRBJ2-3; 11 bases agree with TRBD1. The germline gives CDR1 MNHEY, CDR2 SMNVEV (reference sequence). The CDR3 loop spans 16 amino acids. The V segment lost 3 bases and the J segment 3 bases; nucleotides outside the gene matches: 5. The CDR3 region is CASSFWGDRGTDTQYF. The DNA of the CDR3 is TGTGCCAGCAGTTTCTGGGGGGACAGGGGGACAGATACGCAGTATTTT.

J is TRBJ2-5 and V is TRBV29-1; 7 bases agree with TRBD1. Germline-derived CDR1 and CDR2 are SQVTM and ANQGSEA. CDR3 size: 17 residues. Unmatched junction bases numbered 14, after V lost 0 bases and J lost 4 bases. The DNA of the CDR3 is TGCAGCGTTGAAGATTTTAAAGTACAGGGGCCGGGAGAGACCCAGTACTTC. Its translation: CSVEDFKVQGPGETQYF.

This clonotype was found a few times. The rearrangement joins TRBV10-3 to TRBJ2-1; 7 nucleotides line up with TRBD2. CDR3 length: 14 amino acids. Germline CDR1 and CDR2: ENHRY and SYGVKD. V shed 6 bases and J 3 bases; nucleotides not matched to a gene: 5. CDR3 nucleotide sequence: TGTGCCATCAGCCTCGGGGGGTTCTACAATGAGCAGTTCTTC. Translating gives CAISLGGFYNEQFF.

The V gene is TRBV3-1, the J gene TRBJ2-2; 7 positions agree with TRBD2. Germline V lookup: CDR1 LGHDT, CDR2 YNNKEL (reference sequence). The CDR3 is 15 amino acids. The V gene end was trimmed by 4 bases and the J gene end by 4 bases; junction bases not matched to a gene: 6. The CDR3 here is CASSPLAAPTGELFF. CDR3 in DNA: TGTGCCAGCAGCCCCCTAGCGGCCCCCACCGGGGAGCTGTTTTTT. The complete variable domain, with remaining parts taken from reference TRBV3-1 and TRBJ2-2, reads DTAVSQTPKYLVTQMGNDKSIKCEQNLGHDTMYWYKQDSKKFLKIMFSYNNKELIINETVPNRFSPKSPDKAHLNLHINSLELGDSAVYFCASSPLAAPTGELFFGEGSRLTVL.

This clonotype was seen just once. One end of the junction varies from germline; a read error may be responsible. V and J are TRBV19 and TRBJ2-1; 8 bases are a match to TRBD2. Germline CDR1 reads LNHDA; CDR2 reads SQIVND (reference sequence). The CDR3 spans 14 residues. The DNA of the CDR3 is TGTGCCAGTAATGCGGGACTAGTGGACAAGGAGCAGTTCTTC. Its protein is CASNAGLVDKEQFF.

This clonotype was recorded a few times. This chain joins TRBV28 and TRBJ2-5; D is uncertain. CDR3 length: 15 amino acids. Deletions cut 3 bases from V and 2 bases from J, with 13 bases between. The germline CDR1 and CDR2 sequences are MDHEN and SYDVKM. For the CDR3, the DNA is TGTGCCAGCAGTTTGACCCCGCCCATACAAGAGACCCAGTACTTC. It codes for CASSLTPPIQETQYF.

Note on this clonotype: This sequence may be a read error, since a much larger clone differs from it by one base. The CDR3 DNA is TGCAGCGGACAGACAGGGCCCGCGGAGACCCAGTACTTC. It is translated as CSGQTGPAETQYF. The chain couples TRBV29-1 to TRBJ2-5, with 7 nucleotides matching TRBD1. The trim removed 7 bases at V and 5 bases at J, leaving 10 bases unmatched. Germline V gene data show CDR1 as SQVTM and CDR2 as ANQGSEA. This CDR3 comprises 13 residues. The full variable domain, its missing parts supplied by reference TRBV29-1 and TRBJ2-5, is SAVISQKPSRDICQRGTSLTIQCQVDSQVTMMFWYRQQPGQSLTLIATANQGSEATYESGFVIDKFPISRPNLTFSTLTVSNMSPEDSSIYLCSGQTGPAETQYFGPGTRLLVL.

This clonotype came up a few times. This chain uses TRBV12-3 or TRBV12-4 with TRBJ2-3; D not certain. The ends were cut back, 3 bases at V and 2 bases at J, with 9 bases in the middle. The length of the CDR3 is 14 residues. The DNA of the CDR3 is TGTGCCAGCAGTTTTGGGGTGTACACAGATACGCAGTATTTT. Amino acids: CASSFGVYTDTQYF.

The CDR3 bases are TGTGCCAGCAGCGTAGACAGACAGCGGAGCACAGATACGCAGTATTTT. It is translated as CASSVDRQRSTDTQYF. J is TRBJ2-3 and V is TRBV9, with D perhaps assigned TRBD1 or TRBD2 (5 bases each). V lost 0 bases to trimming and J lost 0 bases, with 11 bases between them. The CDR3 runs 16 residues. Germline V gene lookup returns CDR1 SGDLS and CDR2 YYNGEE.

The chain recombines TRBV4-3 with TRBJ2-7, with D perhaps matching TRBD1 or TRBD2 (5 bases each). From germline, CDR1 is LGHNA and CDR2 YSLEER. The CDR3 is 14 residues long. V was cut by 4 bases and J by 6 bases, with 16 bases left in between. In nucleotides, the CDR3 is TGCGCCAGCAGCCCCGGGACCCGGACCTCCGAGCAGTACTTC. It translates to CASSPGTRTSEQYF.

The V and J genes are TRBV4-3 and TRBJ2-6; D is perhaps TRBD2 (5 bases). V lost 0 bases to trimming and J lost 0 bases, with 15 bases between them. The CDR3 totals 19 residues. The V gene's germline CDR1 is LGHNA and CDR2 YSLEER. This chain's CDR3 is CASSQDLALGDSGANVLTF. The CDR3 nucleotides are TGCGCCAGCAGCCAAGATTTAGCGCTTGGGGACTCTGGGGCCAACGTCCTGACTTTC.

This clonotype showed up many times. CDR3 DNA: TGTGCCAGCAGCTCGACAGGGCCCAACACAGATACGCAGTATTTT. Translation gives CASSSTGPNTDTQYF. The J gene is TRBJ2-3, the V gene TRBV12-3 or TRBV12-4; TRBD1 aligns across 7 bases. V lost 6 bases and J lost 2; bases outside the gene matches: 8. The CDR3 length is 15 residues.

This clonotype has a handful of counts. V and J are TRBV6-6 and TRBJ2-5; D gene uncertain. Trimming took off 2 bases at V and 5 bases at J, with 6 bases between the two ends. Germline V gene sequence: CDR1 MNHNY, CDR2 SVGAGI (reference sequence). The CDR3 extends over 12 amino acids. CDR3 protein: CASSYGTETQYF. For the CDR3, the DNA is TGTGCCAGCAGTTACGGTACGGAGACCCAGTACTTC.

This clonotype was picked up a small number of times. This sequence joins TRBV4-1 and TRBJ2-2; D remains ambiguous. Germline loops: CDR1 MGHRA, CDR2 YSYEKL. The V end lost 0 bases, the J end lost 4 bases, and 6 bases lay between the germline ends. CDR3 length equals 14 residues. The CDR3 loop reads CASSQDLITGELFF. The CDR3 nucleotides read TGCGCCAGCAGCCAAGATCTCATCACCGGGGAGCTGTTTTTT.

This clonotype has more than one count but fewer than ten. The CDR3 nucleotides read TGTGCCAGCAGTTTAAGGCCTCACCCCGGGTACGAGCAGTACTTC. This gives the protein CASSLRPHPGYEQYF. This chain connects TRBV12-3 or TRBV12-4 to TRBJ2-7; D is uncertain. CDR3 size: 15 residues. The V gene lost 2 bases and the J gene lost 4 bases, with 15 bases spanning the gap.

This chain uses TRBV29-1 with TRBJ1-1; the D gene is possibly TRBD1 (5 bases). The CDR3 is made up of 14 amino acids. Germline CDR1 is SQVTM and CDR2 is ANQGSEA. Trimming shortened V by 1 base and J by 0 bases, and 9 bases separated the two germline ends. The CDR3: CSVEGGLLNTEAFF. The DNA of the CDR3 is TGCAGCGTTGAAGGGGGACTGCTGAACACTGAAGCTTTCTTT.

In this sample, this clonotype turned up a few times. V is TRBV9 and J is TRBJ2-3; 7 nucleotides match TRBD2. Trimming at V came to 0 bases and at J to 0 bases, leaving 4 bases not matched to a gene. This CDR3 spans 16 amino acids. Per germline, CDR1 SGDLS and CDR2 YYNGEE. Here the CDR3 reads CASSVVPAGSTDTQYF. CDR3 in DNA: TGTGCCAGCAGCGTAGTACCAGCGGGAAGCACAGATACGCAGTATTTT.

The chain joins TRBV7-8 to TRBJ1-2; no definite D call. From germline, CDR1 is SGHVS and CDR2 FQNEAQ. V was shortened by 0 bases and J by 4 bases, with 12 bases between the two germline ends. This CDR3 contains 15 residues. The CDR3 sequence: CASSLAPQDSYGYTF. CDR3 in DNA: TGTGCCAGCAGCTTAGCGCCGCAGGACTCCTATGGCTACACCTTC. The full variable domain, completed using reference TRBV7-8 and TRBJ1-2, is GAGVSQSPRYKVAKRGQDVALRCDPISGHVSLFWYQQALGQGPEFLTYFQNEAQLDKSGLPSDRFFAERPEGSVSTLKIQRTQQEDSAVYLCASSLAPQDSYGYTFGSGTRLTVV.

The chain employs TRBV28 and TRBJ2-3, with TRBD2 identical over 10 bases. CDR3 length equals 16 residues. Germline V lookup: CDR1 MDHEN, CDR2 SYDVKM. V shed 5 bases, J shed 3 bases, and the junction held 8 bases outside the gene matches. This CDR3 reads CASSPLLAGVTDTQYF. The CDR3, as DNA: TGTGCCAGCAGTCCCCTCCTAGCGGGAGTTACAGATACGCAGTATTTT.

The chain links TRBV20-1 to TRBJ2-7; the D gene is possibly TRBD2 (6 bases). The CDR3 totals 16 residues. Trimming left V 1 base short and J 3 bases short, with 19 bases between. Per the germline V gene, CDR1 is DFQATT and CDR2 is SNEGSKA (reference sequence). The CDR3 nucleotides read TGCAGTGCTAGAGTTGGCGGGCCTAGCGTACTCTACGAGCAGTACTTC. It translates to CSARVGGPSVLYEQYF.

The CDR3 DNA reads TGCGCCAGCAGCTTAAGGGCGGCTTCCTACAATGAGCAGTTCTTC. This codes for CASSLRAASYNEQFF. The gene calls are TRBV5-1 and TRBJ2-1; D is uncertain. The CDR3 is 15 amino acids. Germline CDR1 and CDR2: SGHRS and YFSETQ. Deletions cut 2 bases from V and 1 base from J, with 10 bases between. The full variable domain, in which reference TRBV5-1 and TRBJ2-1 provide the parts outside the CDR3, is KAGVTQTPRYLIKTRGQQVTLSCSPISGHRSVSWYQQTPGQGLQFLFEYFSETQRNKGNFPGRFSGRQFSNSRSEMNVSTLELGDSALYLCASSLRAASYNEQFFGPGTRLTVL.

This clonotype was counted only a few times. The chain links TRBV6-2 or TRBV6-3 to TRBJ2-1, with 15 bases matching TRBD2. The CDR3 length is 18 residues. From germline, CDR1 is MNHEY and CDR2 SVGEGT. The ends lost 2 bases at V and 8 bases at J; junction bases unmatched: 10. CDR3 amino acids: CASSYLNLGLAGGYEQFF. The CDR3 region has the DNA TGTGCCAGCAGTTACCTAAATTTGGGACTAGCGGGAGGTTATGAGCAGTTCTTC.

The table lists this clonotype with a few counts. The V gene is TRBV29-1, the J gene TRBJ2-2; possible D gene TRBD2, 6 bases. The CDR3 is 14 amino acids. V shed 4 bases and J shed 0 bases, with 9 bases lying between them. CDR1 SQVTM and CDR2 ANQGSEA come from the germline V gene. This CDR3 is CSVGGLPNTGELFF. The CDR3, as DNA: TGCAGCGTTGGGGGACTCCCGAACACCGGGGAGCTGTTTTTT.

The chain couples TRBV28 to TRBJ2-1; the D is unclear. The CDR3 runs 13 residues. The germline CDR1 and CDR2 sequences are MDHEN and SYDVKM. The germline V and J ends were trimmed by 7 bases and 9 bases, with 16 bases remaining between them. The CDR3 nucleotides read TGTGCCAGCACTTTCCCTGGGGATCCTGAGCAGTTCTTC. This sequence encodes CASTFPGDPEQFF.

This clonotype has only a few counts. This chain connects TRBV7-9 to TRBJ1-1, with 9 bases lining up with TRBD1. After removal of 5 bases from V and 1 base from J, the junction contained 5 bases not matched to a gene. The CDR3 totals 15 residues. Germline loops: CDR1 SEHNR, CDR2 FQNEAQ (reference sequence). The CDR3 reads CASSGWDRANTEAFF. CDR3 sequence (DNA): TGTGCCAGCAGCGGATGGGACAGGGCGAACACTGAAGCTTTCTTT.

Written as DNA, the CDR3 is TGTGCCAGCAGTTTTGGGGTCCAGGCCACCGGGGAGCTGTTTTTT. Encoded protein: CASSFGVQATGELFF. V usage is TRBV12-3 or TRBV12-4 and J usage is TRBJ2-2; no definite D call. The CDR3 has 15 residues. V lost 3 bases and J 4 bases, leaving 12 bases between the germline ends.

This clonotype was picked up one time. The V gene is TRBV12-5, the J gene TRBJ2-1, with D perhaps being TRBD1 or TRBD2 (5 bases each). This CDR3 is built from 12 residues. Germline V gene data show CDR1 as LGHNT and CDR2 as FRNRAP. The ends were cut back, 3 bases at V and 8 bases at J, with 8 bases in the middle. The CDR3 nucleotides are TGTGCTAGTGGTTTTCTGGGGGATGAGCAGTTCTTC. Translated: CASGFLGDEQFF.